The present entry profiles one T cell receptor beta chain with its context. Antigen unknown. The memory fraction was CD4+CD45RO+CD25- cells. Germline V gene lookup returns CDR1 DFQATT and CDR2 SNEGSKA (reference sequence). Trimming took 6 bases from V and 2 from J, leaving 12 bases between them. This CDR3 has 13 amino acids. Constant-region reverse primers amplified full-length variable regions, followed by semi-nested Nested Universal Primer A PCR. TCRdb independently ran MiXCR on the 5' RACE reads; one entry per CDR3 protein. The repertoire holds some 7,900 distinct CDR3 sequences, with roughly 50% as singletons. Study results and limitations: Tumor Treg TCRs overlapped most with tumor naive CD4+ cells.

The chain joins TRBV20-1 to TRBJ2-3; D is unresolved. The clonotype originates from a female donor with breast cancer. Sequenced: memory CD4+ T cells sorted from a lymph node. Subset defined: memory CD4+ T cells, CD4+CD45RO+CD25-. Here the CDR3 reads CSADPRYTDTQYF. The CDR3 nucleotides are TGCAGTGCCGACCCAAGATACACAGATACGCAGTATTTT.